This T cell receptor beta chain was obtained from a study of cytomegalovirus exposure and HLA in healthy donors. With 60 Vbeta and 13 Jbeta primers, the PCR was carried out. Assay: immunoSEQ multiplex PCR; the TCRdb copy retains only in-frame clones and omits some. The data show some 87,000 clones, about three quarters seen once. The CDR3 extends over 13 amino acids. Per the germline V gene, CDR1 is LGHNA and CDR2 is YSLEER. Trimming pared 2 bases from V and 6 bases from J, leaving 8 bases between. The receptor comes from a woman between 50 and 59 years old in good health and CMV-seropositive. The chain joins TRBV4-3 to TRBJ1-3; a possible D gene is TRBD1 (6 bases). Sequenced: PBMCs. The CDR3 reads CASSQPGENTIYF. Here the CDR3 DNA reads TGCGCCAGCAGCCAACCAGGGGAAAACACCATATATTTT.